This TCR beta chain came from a study of OX40 agonist ivuxolimab in advanced cancers. As for the study in general: The patients' treatment was ivuxolimab, an agonistic anti-OX40 (CD134) antibody. At doses from 0.01 to 10 mg/kg, patients were given intravenous ivuxolimab every 2 weeks. Three individuals attained partial responses, comprising one hepatocellular carcinoma case and two cutaneous melanoma cases.

Germline V gene lookup returns CDR1 SGHNT and CDR2 YYREEE (reference sequence). The CDR3 is 15 residues long. V lost 4 bases and J 0 bases, leaving 10 bases between the germline ends. Autoimmune disease history or systemic immunosuppression led to patients being barred. The table came from immunoSEQ multiplex PCR; TCRdb's copy has only in-frame clones and leaves some out. The repertoire holds fewer than 90,000 clones, with about 88% as singletons. The chain is built from TRBV5-4 and TRBJ2-2; D is unresolved. This material consisted of CD4+ or CD8+ T cells sorted from blood, taken in a trial of the OX40 agonist ivuxolimab. The receptor was derived from an adult with an advanced solid tumor such as melanoma, head and neck, liver or kidney cancer. The CDR3 DNA is TGTGCCAGCAGCCCAAAAGAGGCGAACACCGGGGAGCTGTTTTTT. Translation: CASSPKEANTGELFF.